A selection of T cell receptor beta chains follows, all from one sample in a study of Graves' ophthalmopathy and Graves' hyperthyroidism. From the multiplex PCR reads, TCRdb called clonotypes with MiXCR, one entry per CDR3 protein. The table shows roughly 500,000 distinct CDR3 sequences, with about 15% occurring only once. Sequenced material: blood. These receptors all come from a woman aged 25 to 45 with Graves' ophthalmopathy. Both conserved end residues are part of each CDR3. Each record gives: V gene, CDR3 protein.

TRBV6-1,CASSEDGGSGDTQYF
TRBV13,CASSPLGGLEAFF
TRBV6-1,CASNSRGRDYGYTF
TRBV11-2,CASSLGGLAAGELCF
TRBV29-1,CSVLGTGVRYGYTF
TRBV27,CASSQGLANQETQYF
TRBV10-2,CASSESIGGSPLHF
TRBV6-5,CASSYSPPGQRINSPLHF
TRBV30,CAWRRARSTEAFF
TRBV6-5,CASILDRHTEAFF
TRBV12-3/TRBV12-4,CASSPQREWGETQYF
TRBV6-5,CASSYSQAENTEAFF
TRBV18,CASSTAGNRGTAFF